This paragraph reports one T cell receptor beta chain. Ten or more counts support this clonotype. Its antigen target is currently unknown. Base-call qualities are not available, and no considerably larger clone is one nucleotide away. These data come from a study of T-cell memory formation after mild COVID-19 (dated by TCRdb to the early 2020s). About the investigation overall: Most TCR sequence clusters were specific to one of the two donors. Two young, previously healthy adult volunteers made up the cohort, one male and one female. T-cell clones expanding and contracting after mild COVID-19 in a couple of donors were tracked by longitudinal TCRalpha and TCRbeta repertoire sequencing. Overall study results and their limits: The study included only two mild cases, and larger cohorts that include severe cases with pre-infection samples were judged to be necessary. Contracting CD4+ clones were found mainly in CM and EM memory subsets, while CD8+ clones were enriched in EMRA. SARS-CoV-2 specificity was not confirmed for the second-wave clones peaking on day 37. From day 15 to 85, contracting clones showed balanced CD4/CD8 phenotypes, whereas a second wave of clones that expanded from day 15 to 37 leaned towards CD4+. Some responding clones were detected in pre-infection memory, which suggested that pre-existing cross-reactive memory T cells had joined the SARS-CoV-2 response.

Ficoll-Paque density gradient centrifugation was the method used to isolate PBMCs. The sequencer listed for this sample is Illumina NovaSeq 6000. TCRalpha and TCRbeta cDNA libraries were built by 5'RACE with constant-segment primers, adding sample barcodes and unique molecular identifiers. Trizol reagent was used to extract RNA from every sample. The libraries were amplified in two PCR steps, and the second step added a second sample barcode and Illumina TruSeq adapters. Sequencing of the libraries was done on an Illumina NovaSeq, producing 2 x 150 bp paired-end reads. Regarding the original processing steps: Reads were demultiplexed and collapsed into UMI-guided consensus sequences with migec v1.2.7. With mixcr v2.1.11, UMI consensuses were aligned to TRA and TRB V and J templates and assembled into clonotypes. A clonotype was counted as expanded or contracted only when both edgeR and NoisET called the clonotype significant, with the noise models trained on biological replicates. For edgeR calls, the thresholds were a false discovery rate-adjusted p below 0.01 and a log2 fold-change of 1. PCA with hierarchical clustering of max-normalized trajectories of the 1000 most abundant clonotypes was used as exploratory dynamics analysis. The CD4 or CD8 phenotype of responding clones was assigned using the separately sequenced CD4+ and CD8+ repertoires. TCRdb cleaned the public reads at Q25 with fastp, built clones with MiXCR and kept in-frame beta chains. Every distinct CDR3 protein forms one entry, paired with its most common genes and DNA. These V and J calls originate from TCRdb's pipeline instead of the authors' own analysis. The sample records 180,000 or so distinct CDR3 sequences, 9.5% to 13% of which are singletons. Jointly, the top ten make up approximately 4% of the sample.

From the cysteine through the phenylalanine, the CDR3 covers 16 amino acids. Only the CDR3 DNA is retained, 48 bases long and in frame from the first base. The germline V gene encodes CDR1 SGHRS and CDR2 YFSETQ. V was cut back by 4 bases and J by 2 bases, leaving a gap of 17 bases between them. Here the chain combines TRBV5-1 and TRBJ2-3; the D call could be TRBD1 or TRBD2, with each sharing 7 bases. Source material: PBMCs or a T cell subset sorted from them (not recorded which). The receptor was isolated from a young man who had mild COVID-19 (a few samples of this study predate the infection). The sample titles of this study are shuffled in the database, so cell type and time point are left out; the donor was told from shared clones. This receptor has the CDR3 CASSPRGDSYTDTQYF. The DNA reads as follows: TGCGCCAGCAGCCCCCGGGGGGACAGCTACACAGATACGCAGTATTTT.